This TCR beta chain was sequenced during a study of T cell responses to AZD1222 COVID-19 vaccine. Method: immunoSEQ multiplex PCR; TCRdb's copy keeps in-frame clones and lacks some. In the table there are 110,000 to 150,000 clones, about nine tenths of which are singletons. Comments on this clone: Its target is not known.

The V end lost 1 base, the J end lost 6 bases, and 12 bases lay between the germline ends. The germline V gene encodes CDR1 SGHRS and CDR2 YFSETQ. This CDR3 contains 14 residues. Whole-study findings and limits: CD4 TCRs covered the whole spike, strongest at regions 160-218 and 743-854. White British people made up most donors, females outnumbered males, and clonal diversity was possibly underestimated. Among spike-specific TCRs, nearly half reportedly target unmutated variant regions.

V and J are TRBV5-1 and TRBJ2-3, with D unclear. The sample in question was peripheral blood, obtained on day 0 of AZD1222 vaccination. This TCR was recovered from an adult in good health. CDR3 loop: CASSLSSYADTQYF. The CDR3 DNA reads as TGCGCCAGCAGCTTGAGTAGTTATGCGGATACGCAGTATTTT.